The 31 T cell receptor beta chains given below trace back to one sample, sequenced in a study of identical twins. Each CDR3 protein is one row after TCRdb ran MiXCR on the 5' RACE reads. The data contain around 490,000 distinct CDR3 sequences, approximately 20% of them seen just once; the ten biggest clones take up approximately 0.5%. The data also belong to a second study, concerning yellow fever vaccine responses in identical twins.

Sequenced: CD4+ T cells sorted from blood. The source is a woman aged 18-35 years in good health.

This clonotype has just a few counts. The chain recombines TRBV7-6 with TRBJ2-3; D remains ambiguous. This CDR3 region has 17 residues. V was shortened by 5 bases and J by 6 bases, with 24 bases between the two germline ends. Germline V CDR1 and CDR2: SGHVS, FNYEAQ. The CDR3 DNA reads as TGTGCCAGCAGCCCTGGGTGGCGCAATGTGGGATCTGATACGCAGTATTTT. Amino acids: CASSPGWRNVGSDTQYF.

This chain joins TRBV5-1 and TRBJ2-2; no clear D gene. Germline V gene data show CDR1 as SGHRS and CDR2 as YFSETQ. V was trimmed by 0 bases and J by 4 bases, leaving 10 bases between them. This CDR3 has 15 amino acids. The CDR3 sequence: CASSLAGQSTGELFF. In DNA, the CDR3 is TGCGCCAGCAGCTTGGCCGGGCAATCCACCGGGGAGCTGTTTTTT.

V gene TRBV5-1 combines with J gene TRBJ2-2, with 11 bases fitting TRBD2. CDR3 length equals 14 residues. Trimming at V came to 7 bases and at J to 6 bases, leaving 5 bases not matched to a gene. Germline values: CDR1 SGHRS, CDR2 YFSETQ. Written as DNA, the CDR3 is TGCGCCAGCGGAACTAGCGGGAGCTCCGGGGAGCTGTTTTTT. It codes for CASGTSGSSGELFF.

This sequence joins TRBV2 and TRBJ2-1; no clear D. Germline values: CDR1 SNHLY, CDR2 FYNNEI. The CDR3 runs to 15 residues. Trimming removed 7 bases from V and 9 bases from J, with 22 bases in between. The CDR3 sequence is CASITEGPAVSEQFF. As DNA, the CDR3 is TGTGCCAGCATCACCGAAGGGCCGGCGGTGAGTGAGCAGTTCTTC.

This chain uses TRBV7-3 with TRBJ2-3; D is possibly TRBD2 (6 bases). Looked up from germline, CDR1 is SGHTA and CDR2 is FQGTGA. This CDR3 has 15 amino acids. The V end was cut by 5 bases, the J end by 0 bases, with 12 bases between. The DNA for the CDR3 is TGTGCCAGCAGCCCGGGCGGGATGAGCACAGATACGCAGTATTTT. This translates into CASSPGGMSTDTQYF.

The chain employs TRBV20-1 and TRBJ1-1; TRBD1 matches 7 bases. This CDR3 has 14 amino acids. Trimming cost V 5 bases and J 10 bases; bases outside gene matches: 16. CDR1 DFQATT and CDR2 SNEGSKA come from the germline V gene (reference sequence). The CDR3 sequence: CSALRGQDEVGAFF. CDR3 sequence (DNA): TGCAGTGCTTTAAGGGGGCAGGATGAAGTAGGAGCTTTCTTT.

This clonotype was seen a single time. The rearrangement links TRBV20-1 to TRBJ2-7; maybe TRBD1 (6 bases). Trimming took off 3 bases at V and 3 bases at J, with 9 bases between the two ends. The CDR3 runs 12 residues. Germline CDR1 reads DFQATT; CDR2 reads SNEGSKA (reference sequence). Here the CDR3 DNA reads TGCAGTGCTAGTTTCAGGGGCTACGAGCAGTACTTC. This translates into CSASFRGYEQYF.

This chain links TRBV27 with TRBJ2-5, with a tentative D call TRBD1 (5 bases). The CDR3 is made up of 17 amino acids. The V and J ends lost 0 bases and 1 base respectively, with 15 bases between them. CDR1 is MNHEY and CDR2 is SMNVEV in the germline V gene (reference sequence). The DNA for the CDR3 is TGTGCCAGCAGTTTATCAGCAGGGTATCCCTTCCAAGAGACCCAGTACTTC. This codes for CASSLSAGYPFQETQYF.

This clonotype was counted only a few times. This chain links TRBV7-8 with TRBJ2-3; a weak D match, TRBD2 (6 bases). Trimming left V 5 bases short and J 6 bases short, with 18 bases between. The germline CDR1 and CDR2 sequences are SGHVS and FQNEAQ. There are 15 residues in the CDR3. The CDR3 sequence: CASSLPRLVGDTQYF. The CDR3 DNA sequence: TGTGCCAGCAGCCTTCCGAGACTAGTTGGTGATACGCAGTATTTT.

The chain uses TRBV12-3 or TRBV12-4 and TRBJ2-1, with TRBD2 matching 8 bases. The CDR3 is 14 residues long. V was clipped by 6 bases and J by 3 bases; unmatched bases: 4. The CDR3 is CASRTSDIYNEQFF. CDR3 nucleotides: TGTGCCAGCAGGACTAGCGATATCTACAATGAGCAGTTCTTC.

The genes are TRBV5-1 and TRBJ2-7; D is unresolved. V lost 1 base and J 2 bases, leaving 13 bases between the germline ends. CDR3 length: 15 amino acids. In germline, CDR1 is SGHRS, CDR2 YFSETQ. For the CDR3, the DNA is TGCGCCAGCAGCTTGCGTACAGATTCGACCTACGAGCAGTACTTC. Its protein product is CASSLRTDSTYEQYF.

The chain combines TRBV29-1 with TRBJ2-7; 10 nucleotides align to TRBD1. The trim removed 4 bases at V and 1 base at J, leaving 4 bases unmatched. Germline V gives CDR1 SQVTM, CDR2 ANQGSEA. This CDR3 is 14 amino acids long. The CDR3 coding sequence is TGCAGCGTTGTTGGGACAGGGGTATCCTACGAGCAGTACTTC. Amino acid sequence: CSVVGTGVSYEQYF.

This clonotype was counted only a few times. Here the CDR3 reads CATSETGVPEQFF. Written as DNA, the CDR3 is TGTGCCACCAGTGAGACAGGGGTGCCTGAGCAGTTCTTC. V is TRBV24-1 and J is TRBJ2-1; 8 positions match TRBD1. V lost 4 bases, J lost 9 bases, and 4 bases stayed unmatched. The germline gives CDR1 KGHDR, CDR2 SFDVKD. The CDR3 loop spans 13 amino acids.

The rearrangement uses TRBV6-1 and TRBJ2-7, with TRBD2 matching over 8 bases. The CDR3 totals 17 residues. With 4 bases clipped from V and 2 bases from J, the junction kept 13 bases outside the gene matches. The germline CDR1 and CDR2 sequences are MNHNS and SASEGT. The chain's CDR3 is CASSGLEKAGAAYEQYF. For the CDR3, the DNA is TGTGCCAGCAGTGGATTGGAAAAAGCGGGGGCGGCCTACGAGCAGTACTTC.

This clonotype was picked up a small number of times. This chain joins TRBV28 and TRBJ2-7; 14 bases agree with TRBD2. Germline assignment: CDR1 MDHEN and CDR2 SYDVKM. V was pared by 4 bases and J by 7 bases, with 9 bases of the junction left unmatched. The CDR3 totals 16 residues. The CDR3 sequence: CASSSSGTSGSGEQYF. CDR3 coding DNA: TGTGCCAGCAGTTCCTCCGGGACTAGCGGGAGTGGGGAGCAGTACTTC.

In its sample, this clonotype was seen many times. The CDR3 is CATSDPPPAGVGNEQFF. CDR3 DNA: TGTGCCACCAGTGATCCCCCGCCAGCGGGAGTGGGGAATGAGCAGTTCTTC. V gene TRBV24-1 combines with J gene TRBJ2-1, with TRBD2 matching 8 bases. Germline values: CDR1 KGHDR, CDR2 SFDVKD. The CDR3 is made up of 17 amino acids. V lost 3 bases, J lost 7 bases, and 13 bases stayed unmatched.

The genes are TRBV25-1 and TRBJ2-3; D might be TRBD1 (7 bases). Looked up from germline, CDR1 is MGHDK and CDR2 is SYGVNS. This CDR3 has 16 residues. The germline V and J ends were trimmed by 2 bases and 2 bases, with 14 bases remaining between them. Written as DNA, the CDR3 is TGTGCCAGCAGTGAAAGGCAGGGGGGTCCCACAGATACGCAGTATTTT. Amino acid sequence: CASSERQGGPTDTQYF.

The rearrangement joins TRBV28 to TRBJ2-1; 8 bases are shared with TRBD1. Looked up from germline, CDR1 is MDHEN and CDR2 is SYDVKM. CDR3 length equals 15 residues. J lost 6 bases, V lost 7 bases, and 11 bases had no gene match. This CDR3 is CASTSPGTGRNEQFF. CDR3 nucleotides: TGTGCCAGCACCTCACCCGGGACAGGTCGCAATGAGCAGTTCTTC.

This clonotype was seen only a few times. The rearrangement uses TRBV29-1 and TRBJ1-1; perhaps TRBD1 as D (6 bases). The V end lost 7 bases, the J end lost 0 bases, and 9 bases lay between the germline ends. CDR3 length: 12 amino acids. Germline V lookup: CDR1 SQVTM, CDR2 ANQGSEA. CDR3 in amino acids: CSADSMNTEAFF. The CDR3, as DNA: TGCAGCGCGGACAGTATGAACACTGAAGCTTTCTTT.

CDR3 sequence: CASSEFPGSRDEQFF. DNA of the CDR3: TGCGCCAGCAGTGAGTTCCCAGGGTCCAGGGATGAGCAGTTCTTC. The chain employs TRBV10-1 and TRBJ2-1; TRBD1 might be the D (5 bases). The CDR3 sequence is 15 residues long. Germline V gene lookup returns CDR1 WNHNN and CDR2 SYGVQD (reference sequence). Trimming took off 1 base at V and 8 bases at J, with 15 bases between the two ends.

This clonotype was seen a handful of times. V is TRBV7-6 and J is TRBJ1-2; 11 bases are shared with TRBD1. From germline, CDR1 is SGHVS and CDR2 FNYEAQ. This CDR3 comprises 15 residues. V was clipped by 1 base and J by 7 bases; unmatched bases: 5. CDR3 residues: CASSLGGTGGFGYTF. CDR3 bases: TGTGCCAGCAGCTTAGGCGGGACAGGGGGGTTTGGCTACACCTTC.

The chain uses TRBV2 and TRBJ2-3; 7 bases match TRBD2. Unmatched junction bases numbered 3, after V lost 6 bases and J lost 6 bases. Per the germline V gene, CDR1 is SNHLY and CDR2 is FYNNEI. The CDR3 spans 12 residues. The CDR3 loop is CASRFGGDTQYF. The DNA of the CDR3 is TGTGCCAGCAGATTCGGGGGGGATACGCAGTATTTT.

The table lists this clonotype with a few counts. This chain uses TRBV2 with TRBJ1-4, with D uncertain. Germline loops: CDR1 SNHLY, CDR2 FYNNEI. Trimming left V 3 bases short and J 6 bases short, with 8 bases between. This CDR3 contains 13 residues. CDR3 region: CASSERVDEKLFF. The CDR3 bases are TGTGCCAGCAGTGAGAGGGTTGATGAAAAACTGTTTTTT. The entire variable domain, with the rest obtained from reference TRBV2 and TRBJ1-4, is as follows: EPEVTQTPSHQVTQMGQEVILRCVPISNHLYFYWYRQILGQKVEFLVSFYNNEISEKSEIFDDQFSVERPDGSNFTLKIRSTKLEDSAMYFCASSERVDEKLFFGSGTQLSVL.

The gene calls are TRBV27 and TRBJ2-3, with D tentatively TRBD1 or TRBD2 (6 bases each). This CDR3 spans 14 amino acids. Germline-derived CDR1 and CDR2 are MNHEY and SMNVEV (reference sequence). Deletions cut 4 bases from V and 4 bases from J, with 12 bases between. The CDR3 sequence: CASSSRGQPDTQYF. The CDR3 DNA reads TGTGCCAGCAGTTCCCGGGGGCAGCCAGATACGCAGTATTTT.

The chain recombines TRBV7-8 with TRBJ2-1, with TRBD1 identical over 11 bases. Germline values: CDR1 SGHVS, CDR2 FQNEAQ. CDR3 size: 15 residues. The V and J ends lost 5 bases and 4 bases, in that order; junction bases with no gene match: 4. This CDR3 reads CASSVGTGGYNEQFF. CDR3 nucleotide sequence: TGTGCCAGCAGCGTCGGGACAGGGGGGTACAATGAGCAGTTCTTC.

The V and J genes are TRBV9 and TRBJ1-1, with D perhaps matching TRBD1 (6 bases). V lost 3 bases, J lost 1 base, and 13 bases lay in between. Germline V lookup: CDR1 SGDLS, CDR2 YYNGEE. This CDR3 has 15 residues. DNA of the CDR3: TGTGCCAGCAGCGGAAACCAGGGGAAGAACACTGAAGCTTTCTTT. This encodes CASSGNQGKNTEAFF. Variable domain in full (rest from reference TRBV9 and TRBJ1-1): DSGVTQTPKHLITATGQRVTLRCSPRSGDLSVYWYQQSLDQGLQFLIQYYNGEERAKGNILERFSAQQFPDLHSELNLSSLELGDSALYFCASSGNQGKNTEAFFGQGTRLTVV.

In its sample, this clonotype was seen many times. This CDR3 is CSAAELNEAFF. The DNA for the CDR3 is TGCAGTGCGGCGGAATTGAATGAAGCTTTCTTT. This chain connects TRBV20-1 to TRBJ1-1, with D unresolved. The V gene's germline CDR1 is DFQATT and CDR2 SNEGSKA (reference sequence). The CDR3 has 11 amino acids. The germline V and J ends were trimmed by 6 bases and 7 bases, with 12 bases remaining between them.

This clonotype has just a few counts. The rearrangement uses TRBV28 and TRBJ2-7, with 10 bases lining up with TRBD1. Germline trimming cut 6 bases from V and 3 bases from J; bases unmatched to any gene: 11. Germline loops: CDR1 MDHEN, CDR2 SYDVKM. The CDR3 loop spans 16 amino acids. In DNA, the CDR3 is TGTGCCAGCAGCGTACCGGGACAGGGGAAAGTCTACGAGCAGTACGTC. Translation gives CASSVPGQGKVYEQYV.

J is TRBJ2-2 and V is TRBV12-3 or TRBV12-4; tentative D call: TRBD2 (5 bases). V lost 8 bases and J lost 5, with 15 bases in between. The CDR3 loop spans 14 amino acids. The CDR3 spells CASGKRRGTGELFF. CDR3 nucleotides: TGTGCCAGCGGGAAGCGACGGGGTACCGGGGAGCTGTTTTTT.

This clonotype was counted between two and nine times. V usage is TRBV28 and J usage is TRBJ1-6; D ambiguous. The germline V gene has CDR1 MDHEN and CDR2 SYDVKM. Trimming removed 6 bases at V and 8 bases at J, with 8 bases between. This CDR3 region has 12 residues. The CDR3 nucleotides read TGTGCCAGCAGGCGGATCGATTCACCCCTCCACTTT. Its protein is CASRRIDSPLHF.

V gene TRBV18 combines with J gene TRBJ1-5, with TRBD1 matching over 7 bases. The CDR3 sequence is 17 residues long. In germline, CDR1 is KGHSH, CDR2 LQKENI. Trimming removed 0 bases from V and 4 bases from J; junction bases left unmatched: 9. DNA of the CDR3: TGTGCCAGCTCACCACCGCGAGGAGGGGGCGGGAATCAGCCCCAGCATTTT. This sequence encodes CASSPPRGGGGNQPQHF.